A selection of T cell receptor beta chains follows, all from one sample in a study of identical twins. One entry per CDR3 protein, called by TCRdb with MiXCR from the 5' RACE reads. Here the sample spans 130,000 to 150,000 distinct CDR3 sequences, 3% to 4% being singletons. The sequenced sample consisted of memory T cells sorted from blood. The receptors were sampled from a man aged 18 to 30 in good health. Both conserved end residues are part of each CDR3. The D gene is left open where the match is weak. A clone size is listed for some rows: how often the clone was seen (once, few, many), or a class if it is expanded.

many TRBJ2-1 TRBV7-6 . CASSLGAATRPDFF TGTGCCAGCAGCTTAGGAGCAGCGACTAGGCCGGATTTCTTC
many TRBJ2-1 TRBV20-1 TRBD1 CSARGPGQTTNEQFF TGCAGTGCTAGGGGCCCGGGACAGACGACCAATGAGCAGTTCTTC
many TRBJ2-2 TRBV6-1 . CATQGPRTNTGELFF TGTGCTACCCAGGGCCCCAGGACCAACACCGGGGAGCTGTTTTTT
many TRBJ2-2 TRBV9 TRBD2 CAEPQTSGSPGELFF TGTGCCGAACCACAGACTAGCGGGAGCCCCGGGGAGCTGTTTTTT
many TRBJ2-3 TRBV14 . CASSRNLASTDTQYF TGTGCCAGCAGCCGGAACCTAGCTAGCACAGATACGCAGTATTTT
few TRBJ2-5 TRBV7-2 TRBD2 CASSLTAVAGGSPQETQYF TGTGCCAGCAGCTTAACGGCCGTAGCGGGTGGATCCCCACAAGAGACCCAGTACTTC
many TRBJ1-4 TRBV5-1 . CASSGTGTSATNEKLFF TGCGCCAGCAGCGGGACGGGAACCTCGGCAACTAATGAAAAACTGTTTTTT
many TRBJ2-1 TRBV20-1 . CSARVAHEQFF TGCAGTGCTAGAGTCGCCCATGAGCAGTTCTTC
many TRBJ1-1 TRBV11-2 . CASSLAVQAFF TGTGCCAGCAGCTTAGCAGTGCAAGCTTTCTTT
many TRBJ2-7 TRBV20-1 TRBD1 CSAAGQGSEQYF TGCAGTGCCGCGGGACAGGGGTCCGAGCAGTACTTC
many TRBJ1-5 TRBV10-3 TRBD1 CAISPGTGVGQPQHF TGTGCCATCAGTCCCGGGACAGGGGTGGGGCAGCCCCAGCATTTT
many TRBJ2-3 TRBV3-1 . CASSPHTQMSTDTQYF TGTGCCAGCAGCCCCCACACCCAGATGAGCACAGATACGCAGTATTTT
many TRBJ2-3 TRBV9 . CASSVQFGADTQYF TGTGCCAGCAGCGTACAATTCGGAGCAGATACGCAGTATTTT
many TRBJ2-1 TRBV28 . CASSSLARIIYNEQFF TGTGCCAGCAGTTCCTTGGCCAGGATAATCTACAATGAGCAGTTCTTC
many TRBJ1-2 TRBV14 . CASSQDESYGYTF TGTGCCAGCAGCCAAGATGAAAGCTATGGCTACACCTTC
. TRBJ2-3 TRBV7-6 . CASSESEGNTQYF TGTGCCAGCAGTGAGTCGGAAGGTAATACGCAGTATTTT
many TRBJ1-6 TRBV27 . CASSLFGSPLHF TGTGCCAGCAGTTTGTTCGGATCACCCCTCCACTTT
. TRBJ1-4 TRBV9 . CASSVGAGGKLFF TGTGCCAGCAGCGTAGGGGCGGGAGGAAAACTGTTTTTT
many TRBJ1-1 TRBV12-3/TRBV12-4 . CASSGLGPMNTEAFF TGTGCCAGCAGTGGTCTGGGCCCTATGAACACTGAAGCTTTCTTT
many TRBJ2-3 TRBV7-9 . CASSLVGVETDTQYF TGTGCCAGCAGCTTAGTAGGCGTAGAGACAGATACGCAGTATTTT
many TRBJ2-1 TRBV7-9 TRBD2 CASGVGGFEQFF TGTGCCAGCGGCGTGGGAGGGTTTGAGCAGTTCTTC
many TRBJ1-1 TRBV28 TRBD1 CASVGTVNTEAFF TGTGCCAGCGTTGGGACAGTGAACACTGAAGCTTTCTTT
many TRBJ2-1 TRBV20-1 . CSAGGAGGTYNEQFF TGCAGTGCTGGGGGGGCCGGGGGAACCTACAATGAGCAGTTCTTC
many TRBJ2-5 TRBV30 TRBD2 CAWNQGTSGRGWETQYF TGTGCCTGGAACCAGGGGACTAGCGGGAGAGGATGGGAGACCCAGTACTTC
many TRBJ2-3 TRBV6-1 . CASSESSGATDTQYF TGTGCCAGCAGTGAATCGTCAGGGGCCACAGATACGCAGTATTTT
many TRBJ2-5 TRBV18 . CASSPFSRDGETQYF TGTGCCAGCTCACCGTTTTCACGCGACGGAGAGACCCAGTACTTC
many TRBJ2-7 TRBV5-5 TRBD2 CASSVWTSGTEQYF TGTGCCAGCAGCGTCTGGACTAGCGGGACAGAGCAGTACTTC
many TRBJ2-2 TRBV12-3/TRBV12-4 . CASSLGGTYTGELFF TGTGCCAGCAGTTTAGGCGGCACCTACACCGGGGAGCTGTTTTTT
. TRBJ1-2 TRBV30 TRBD1 CALEGGAWGYTF TGTGCCTTAGAAGGGGGCGCATGGGGCTACACCTTC
many TRBJ2-1 TRBV7-2 . CASSFRDSYNEQFF TGTGCCAGCAGCTTTCGGGACTCTTACAATGAGCAGTTCTTC
. TRBJ2-2 TRBV5-1 . CASSFRTANTGELFF TGCGCCAGCAGCTTTCGTACAGCGAACACCGGGGAGCTGTTTTTT
many TRBJ1-5 TRBV10-3 TRBD1 CATLDTDRGQDQPQHF TGTGCCACCCTTGATACGGACAGGGGGCAGGATCAGCCCCAGCATTTT
many TRBJ2-7 TRBV28 TRBD1 CASSWTGTYEQYF TGTGCCAGCAGTTGGACAGGCACCTACGAGCAGTACTTC
many TRBJ1-1 TRBV6-2/TRBV6-3 TRBD1 CASSYSRDRVKTEAFF TGTGCCAGCAGTTACTCGCGGGACAGGGTGAAAACTGAAGCTTTCTTT
few TRBJ2-2 TRBV20-1 TRBD2 CSARAGTSGLGGAGELFF TGCAGTGCTAGGGCCGGGACTAGCGGGCTAGGGGGGGCCGGGGAGCTGTTTTTT
many TRBJ2-7 TRBV9 TRBD1 CASKQGPWDYEQYF TGTGCCAGCAAACAGGGGCCCTGGGACTACGAGCAGTACTTC
many TRBJ2-1 TRBV5-1 . CASSLEDEQFF TGCGCCAGCAGTCTCGAGGATGAGCAGTTCTTC
many TRBJ2-2 TRBV5-5 . CASSPGPGSTGELFF TGTGCCAGCAGCCCCGGGCCGGGCAGCACCGGGGAGCTGTTTTTT
many TRBJ2-1 TRBV7-8 TRBD2 CASSLDLGLAGGDEQFF TGTGCCAGCAGCTTAGACCTGGGACTAGCGGGAGGGGATGAGCAGTTCTTC
many TRBJ2-1 TRBV4-1 . CASSRTGTPRGEQFF TGCGCCAGCAGCAGAACCGGGACGCCCCGGGGTGAGCAGTTCTTC
many TRBJ1-2 TRBV11-2 . CASSPGILNYGYTF TGTGCCAGCAGCCCCGGTATACTAAACTATGGCTACACCTTC
. TRBJ1-2 TRBV4-3 . CASSQEKASNYGYTF TGCGCCAGCAGCCAAGAGAAGGCCTCTAACTATGGCTACACCTTC
. TRBJ2-1 TRBV6-1 . CASEISSNEQFF TGTGCCAGCGAAATCTCGTCCAATGAGCAGTTCTTC
many TRBJ1-4 TRBV4-1 . CASSLPGATNEKLFF TGCGCCAGCAGCCTCCCAGGTGCAACTAATGAAAAACTGTTTTTT
. TRBJ2-5 TRBV10-3 . CATRLPPQETQYF TGTGCCACACGACTGCCTCCCCAAGAGACCCAGTACTTC
many TRBJ2-1 TRBV25-1 . CASSADREAYNEQFF TGTGCCAGCAGTGCTGACAGGGAGGCCTACAATGAGCAGTTCTTC
few TRBJ2-1 TRBV19 . CASSTVPGHEQFF TGTGCCAGTAGTACCGTCCCAGGACACGAGCAGTTCTTC
many TRBJ2-3 TRBV10-3 . CAVLAGLQKTDTQYF TGTGCCGTTCTGGCAGGCCTCCAAAAAACAGATACGCAGTATTTT
many TRBJ2-2 TRBV5-1 . CASSLVADTGELFF TGCGCCAGCAGCTTGGTTGCAGACACCGGGGAGCTGTTTTTT
many TRBJ1-2 TRBV18 . CASSPFKDGYTF TGTGCCAGCTCACCCTTCAAAGATGGCTACACCTTC
. TRBJ2-1 TRBV6-2/TRBV6-3 . CASSFGGVSYNEQFF TGTGCCAGCAGTTTCGGGGGAGTTTCCTACAATGAGCAGTTCTTC
many TRBJ2-5 TRBV5-5 TRBD2 CASSRLAGIETQYF TGTGCCAGCAGCCGACTAGCGGGAATCGAGACCCAGTACTTC
many TRBJ2-3 TRBV6-1 . CASTALGASNTQYF TGTGCCAGCACTGCCTTAGGGGCATCAAATACGCAGTATTTT
many TRBJ1-1 TRBV3-1 . CASSQEYGEAFF TGTGCCAGCAGCCAAGAATACGGTGAAGCTTTCTTT
few TRBJ1-5 TRBV20-1 . CSAGDDSGGPQHF TGCAGTGCTGGGGACGATAGCGGAGGGCCCCAGCATTTT
many TRBJ2-5 TRBV5-1 TRBD2 CASSLVLAGGPEETQYF TGCGCCAGCAGCTTGGTTCTAGCGGGAGGGCCGGAAGAGACCCAGTACTTC
many TRBJ2-1 TRBV19 TRBD2 CASSIGLAGSYNEQFF TGTGCCAGTAGTATAGGGCTAGCGGGCTCCTACAATGAGCAGTTCTTC
many TRBJ2-1 TRBV24-1 . CATSDNYFHEQFF TGTGCCACCAGTGATAACTACTTCCATGAGCAGTTCTTC
many TRBJ2-1 TRBV7-9 TRBD1 CASSPDRANEQFF TGTGCCAGCAGCCCGGACAGGGCAAATGAGCAGTTCTTC
many TRBJ2-5 TRBV6-5 . CASSYSDIPGETQYF TGTGCCAGCAGTTACTCCGACATACCCGGAGAGACCCAGTACTTC